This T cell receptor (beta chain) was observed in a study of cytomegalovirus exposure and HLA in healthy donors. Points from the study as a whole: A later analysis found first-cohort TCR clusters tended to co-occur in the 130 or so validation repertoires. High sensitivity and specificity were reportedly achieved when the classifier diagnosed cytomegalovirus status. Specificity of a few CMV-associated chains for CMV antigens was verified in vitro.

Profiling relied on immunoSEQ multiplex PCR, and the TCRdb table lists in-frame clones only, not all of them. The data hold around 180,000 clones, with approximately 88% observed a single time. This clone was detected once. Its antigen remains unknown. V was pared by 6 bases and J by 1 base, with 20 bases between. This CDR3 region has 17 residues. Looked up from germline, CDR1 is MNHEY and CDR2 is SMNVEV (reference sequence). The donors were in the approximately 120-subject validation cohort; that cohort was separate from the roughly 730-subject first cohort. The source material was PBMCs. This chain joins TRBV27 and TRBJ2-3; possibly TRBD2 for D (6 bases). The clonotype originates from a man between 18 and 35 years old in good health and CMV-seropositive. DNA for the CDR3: TGTGCCAGCAGCCCCAATCCGGTCCCTAGCGGCACAGATACGCAGTATTTT. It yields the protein CASSPNPVPSGTDTQYF.